The clone carrying this T cell receptor (beta chain) turned up a few times. Its cognate antigen is unknown. Sequenced by immunoSEQ multiplex PCR; TCRdb stores in-frame clones only, minus some. In the table there are around 6,700 clones, about 40% of which are singletons. This entry comes from a study of T cells in localized non-small cell lung cancer. The CDR3 is 15 amino acids. The germline V gene encodes CDR1 SGHNT and CDR2 YENEEA. V shed 5 bases and J 2 bases; nucleotides not matched to a gene: 5. The study's findings and limits: An association was observed between higher blood T cell density and longer overall survival. The tumor had only one region sequenced, so heterogeneity remains possible.

This material consisted of lung tumor tissue, taken before any cancer treatment. The V gene is TRBV11-3, the J gene TRBJ2-5; 10 nucleotides align to TRBD1. The receptor's source is a man aged 40 to 75 with stage III lung adenocarcinoma. CDR3 in DNA: TGTGCCAGCAGCCTCCGGACAGGGGGGCAAGAGACCCAGTACTTC. This translates into CASSLRTGGQETQYF.